This entry features one T cell receptor (beta chain) sequence. Its antigen is not known. One end of the junction is discordant with germline, which a read error may explain. Profiling relied on immunoSEQ multiplex PCR, and the TCRdb table lists in-frame clones only, not all of them. The data show about 110,000 clones, about four fifths seen once. The data are from a study of radiotherapy plus CTLA-4 blockade in lung cancer. Study-level information: Among all patients, 18% showed objective responses, while 30% to 35% had disease control.

General study points: Following radiotherapy plus ipilimumab, tumor-derived TCR clones expanded in the blood.

Germline-derived CDR1 and CDR2 are LNHNV and YYDKDF (reference sequence). This CDR3 contains 12 residues. The chain uses TRBV15 and TRBJ1-2, with D unclear. The clonotype was recovered from a human donor with non-small cell lung cancer that progressed on radiotherapy plus ipilimumab. Some clones in this sample may be carry-over from other donors' samples. The input for sequencing was peripheral blood, taken from a patient treated with radiotherapy plus ipilimumab. The CDR3 DNA reads as TGTGCCACCAGCGGAGAATACTATGGCTACACCTTC. It yields the protein CATSGEYYGYTF.